This T cell receptor (beta chain) was identified during a study of response to subunit inactivated influenza vaccine. Findings and limits, study-wide: It was suggested by the authors that few new T cells are recruited by each seasonal influenza vaccination.

CDR3 length equals 12 residues. The ends lost 4 bases at V and 6 bases at J; junction bases unmatched: 3. Germline loops: CDR1 SGHRS, CDR2 YFSETQ. MiXCR was run by TCRdb on the RT-PCR reads, yielding one entry per CDR3 protein. The sample has 590,000 or so distinct CDR3 sequences; 12% to 15% are singletons. This clonotype was detected a few times. Its antigen is unknown. The gene calls are TRBV5-1 and TRBJ1-2, with 7 bases matching TRBD1. The TCR was taken from a man between 50 and 59 years old who received an inactivated influenza vaccine. The sequencing here drew on PBMCs from blood, taken 14 days before vaccination. The CDR3 spells CASSDREDGYTF. The CDR3, as DNA: TGCGCCAGCAGCGACAGGGAGGATGGCTACACCTTC.